Listed below are T cell receptor beta chains from one sample, sequenced in a study of shared clonotypes between healthy human individuals. Sequenced by immunoSEQ multiplex PCR; TCRdb stores in-frame clones only, minus some. The sample records 300,000 to 400,000 clones, roughly 84% being singletons. Sequencing used memory CD8+ T cells sorted from blood. The receptors here all came from a man in his late teens or twenties in good health. Each CDR3 is given with its conserved first and last residue. D genes are given only for firm matches. Clone size appears in some rows only: once, few, many, or a class for an expanded clone.

d_call	v_call	j_call	clone_size	cdr3_nt	cdr3_aa
-	TRBV6-5	TRBJ2-7	-	TGTGCCAGCAGTTACTCCCGAAGCTCCTACGAGCAGTACTTC	CASSYSRSSYEQYF
-	TRBV7-8	TRBJ1-2	-	TGTGCCAGCAGCTGGGCGCGATGGACATACAACTATGGCTACACCTTC	CASSWARWTYNYGYTF
-	TRBV5-6	TRBJ2-3	-	TGTGCCAGCAGCCCTTACTCCGCGGATACGCAGTATTTT	CASSPYSADTQYF
-	TRBV7-2	TRBJ2-3	-	TGTGCCAGCAGCTTTCAGAGAGATACGCAGTATTTT	CASSFQRDTQYF
-	TRBV30	TRBJ1-5	-	TGTGCCTGGAGTGTTACAGGGACTCAGCCCCAGCATTTT	CAWSVTGTQPQHF
-	TRBV4-1	TRBJ2-7	-	TGCGCCAGCAGCCAAGGGGTAGGGAGCTCCTACGAGCAGTACTTC	CASSQGVGSSYEQYF
-	TRBV10-3	TRBJ2-5	many	TGTGCCATCAGCGGCACGCAGGGGTTTCCCCAAGAGACCCAGTACTTC	CAISGTQGFPQETQYF
-	TRBV27	TRBJ1-6	-	TGTGCCAGCAGTTTAGGGGGCGCGTTTTCACCCCTCCACTTT	CASSLGGAFSPLHF
-	TRBV10-3	TRBJ2-1	-	TGTGCCATCAGTGAGTCTGTAAGCGATAGGAGGAATGAGCAGTTCTTC	CAISESVSDRRNEQFF
-	TRBV28	TRBJ2-1	-	TGTGCCAGCAGTGGGAGCCACAATGAGCAGTTCTTC	CASSGSHNEQFF
-	TRBV11-2	TRBJ2-7	few	TGTGCCAGCAGCTTAGCCGCCAATGGCGAGCAGTACTTC	CASSLAANGEQYF
TRBD1	TRBV7-9	TRBJ1-2	-	TGTGCCAGCAGCGGGGACAGGAATAACTATGGCTACACCTTC	CASSGDRNNYGYTF
-	TRBV5-4	TRBJ2-3	-	TGTGCCAGCAGCTTGTCGGATACGCAGTATTTT	CASSLSDTQYF
-	TRBV18	TRBJ1-5	-	TGTGCCAGCTCACCGGCAGAGAATAGCAATCAGCCCCAGCATTTT	CASSPAENSNQPQHF
TRBD1	TRBV6-5	TRBJ1-1	once	TGTGCCAGCAGTTACCGGGACAGGCTCCCTGAAGCTTTCTTT	CASSYRDRLPEAFF
-	TRBV2	TRBJ2-5	-	TGTGCCAGCAGTGAATGGGAGACCCAGTACTTC	CASSEWETQYF
-	TRBV28	TRBJ1-1	many	TGTGCCAGCCGCTTCGCGAACACTGAAGCTTTCTTT	CASRFANTEAFF
-	TRBV6-5	TRBJ1-1	-	TGTGCCAGCAGTTTCAGGGAAGGTCAGACTGAAGCTTTCTTT	CASSFREGQTEAFF
-	TRBV9	TRBJ1-1	-	TGTGCCAGCAGCCCGCAAGACGGCGAAGCTTTCTTT	CASSPQDGEAFF
-	TRBV6-5	TRBJ2-5	-	TGTGCCAGCACCCCATGGAAGGGGAACATGGAGACCCAGTACTTC	CASTPWKGNMETQYF
-	TRBV11-3	TRBJ2-5	-	TGTGCCAGCAGCCGCCCCGGGACCCAGTACTTC	CASSRPGTQYF
TRBD2	TRBV7-9	TRBJ2-5	-	TGTGCCAGCACCCAGACTAGCGGCCACGACGGGGAGACCCAGTACTTC	CASTQTSGHDGETQYF
TRBD1	TRBV4-1	TRBJ1-2	-	TGCGCCAGCAGAGAGACAGGGACCACTAACTATGGCTACACCTTC	CASRETGTTNYGYTF
-	TRBV1	TRBJ2-5	-	TGCACCAGCAGCCAAGATCGAGAGCGGGAGTTGAAGACCCAGTACTTC	CTSSQDRERELKTQYF
-	TRBV14	TRBJ2-7	-	TGTGCCAGCAGCCAAGAACGGGGGCATTACGAGCAGTACTTC	CASSQERGHYEQYF
TRBD2	TRBV10-3	TRBJ2-1	-	TGTGCCATCCTTAAACCTAGCGGGGGGGCCCCAAGGCAGTTCTTC	CAILKPSGGAPRQFF
-	TRBV6-1	TRBJ1-1	-	TGTGCCAGCAGTGGCCTGCTGAACACTGAAGCTTTCTTT	CASSGLLNTEAFF